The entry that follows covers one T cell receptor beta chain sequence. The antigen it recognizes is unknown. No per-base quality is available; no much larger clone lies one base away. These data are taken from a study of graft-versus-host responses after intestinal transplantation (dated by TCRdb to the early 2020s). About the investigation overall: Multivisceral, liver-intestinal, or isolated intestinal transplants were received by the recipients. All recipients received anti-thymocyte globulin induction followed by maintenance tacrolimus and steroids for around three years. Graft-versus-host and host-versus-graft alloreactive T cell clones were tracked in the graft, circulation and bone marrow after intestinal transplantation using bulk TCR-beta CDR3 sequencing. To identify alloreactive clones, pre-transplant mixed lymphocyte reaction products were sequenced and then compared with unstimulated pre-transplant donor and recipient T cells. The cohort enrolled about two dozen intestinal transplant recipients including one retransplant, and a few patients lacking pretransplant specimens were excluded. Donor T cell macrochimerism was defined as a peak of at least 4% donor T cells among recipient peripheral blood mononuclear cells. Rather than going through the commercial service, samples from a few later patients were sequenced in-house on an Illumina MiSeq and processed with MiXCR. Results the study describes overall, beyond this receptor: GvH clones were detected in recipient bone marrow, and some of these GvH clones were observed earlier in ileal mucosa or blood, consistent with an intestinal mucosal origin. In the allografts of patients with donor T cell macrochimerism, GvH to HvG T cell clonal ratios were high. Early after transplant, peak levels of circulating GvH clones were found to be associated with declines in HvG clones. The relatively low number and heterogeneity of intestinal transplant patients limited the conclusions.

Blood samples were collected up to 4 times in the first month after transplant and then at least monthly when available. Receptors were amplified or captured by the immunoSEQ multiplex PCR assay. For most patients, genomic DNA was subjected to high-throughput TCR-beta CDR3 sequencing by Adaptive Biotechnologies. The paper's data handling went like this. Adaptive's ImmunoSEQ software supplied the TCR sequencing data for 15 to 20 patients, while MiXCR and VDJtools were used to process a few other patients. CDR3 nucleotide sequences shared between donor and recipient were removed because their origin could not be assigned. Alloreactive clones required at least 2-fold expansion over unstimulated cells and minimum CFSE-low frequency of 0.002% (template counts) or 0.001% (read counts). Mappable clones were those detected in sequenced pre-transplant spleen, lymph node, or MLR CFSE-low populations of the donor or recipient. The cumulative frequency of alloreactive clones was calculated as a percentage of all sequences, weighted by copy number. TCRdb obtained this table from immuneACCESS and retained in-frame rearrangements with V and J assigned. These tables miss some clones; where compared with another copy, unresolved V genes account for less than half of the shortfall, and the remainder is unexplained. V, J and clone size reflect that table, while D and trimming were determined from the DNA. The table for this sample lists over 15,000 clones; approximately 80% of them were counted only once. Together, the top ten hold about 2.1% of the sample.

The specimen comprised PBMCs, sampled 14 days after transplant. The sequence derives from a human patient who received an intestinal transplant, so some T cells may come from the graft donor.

The nucleotide sequence is TGTGCCAGCAGTGGCTACGAGCAGTACTTC. Translated, it reads CASSGYEQYF. This chain is built from TRBV6-5 and TRBJ2-7; no D gene can be assigned with confidence. From the germline V gene, CDR1 is MNHEY and CDR2 is SVGAGI. Measured from the cysteine to the phenylalanine, the CDR3 is 10 residues long. The kept DNA is CDR3 alone, 30 bases in frame from the first base. A distance of 2 bases separates the germline ends of V and J, which lose 5 bases and 3 bases respectively.